The 9 T cell receptor beta chains presented below share a single source sample, sequenced in a study of cytomegalovirus exposure and HLA in healthy donors (dated by TCRdb to about 2017). Receptor amplification or capture employed the immunoSEQ multiplex PCR assay. For the multiplex PCR, a mixture combining 60 forward primers for TCR Vbeta segments and 13 reverse primers for TCR Jbeta segments was used. Entries here come from immuneACCESS through TCRdb and include only in-frame sequences with V and J called. Some clones fail to appear in such tables; in the studies checked, an unresolved V gene covers under half of the shortfall, and the cause of the remainder is unknown. For this sample the table gives about 130,000 clones, of which about three quarters were detected only once. 2.9% of the sample lies in the top ten. Sequencing used PBMCs. These receptors were taken from a human donor in good health.

The chain couples TRBV5-4 to TRBJ2-3; 8 bases fit TRBD2. CDR3 size: 16 residues. CDR1 SGHNT and CDR2 YYREEE come from the germline V gene (reference sequence). Trimming at V came to 0 bases and at J to 6 bases, leaving 9 bases not matched to a gene. In nucleotides, the CDR3 is TGTGCCAGCAGCTTGGGGTGGAGCGGGGGTACCGATACGCAGTATTTT. Translated: CASSLGWSGGTDTQYF.

This chain links TRBV7-9 with TRBJ2-7, with 7 bases matching TRBD2. Germline-derived CDR1 and CDR2 are SEHNR and FQNEAQ (reference sequence). The trim removed 3 bases at V and 6 bases at J, leaving 11 bases unmatched. The CDR3 is 15 amino acids. The CDR3 DNA sequence: TGTGCCAGCAGCTTTCGGGGGGTAGCGGAGGGCGAGCAGTACTTC. This gives the protein CASSFRGVAEGEQYF.

The chain couples TRBV19 to TRBJ2-1, with TRBD2 matching 9 bases. From germline, CDR1 is LNHDA and CDR2 SQIVND (reference sequence). CDR3 length: 15 residues. The V and J ends lost 8 bases and 6 bases, in that order; junction bases with no gene match: 11. For the CDR3, the DNA is TGTGCCAGTCGACGGGCGGGGGGGCCGGCCAATGAGCAGTTCTTC. This gives the protein CASRRAGGPANEQFF. Complete variable domain (other parts from reference TRBV19 and TRBJ2-1): DGGITQSPKYLFRKEGQNVTLSCEQNLNHDAMYWYRQDPGQGLRLIYYSQIVNDFQKGDIAEGYSVSREKKESFPLTVTSAQKNPTAFYLCASRRAGGPANEQFFGPGTRLTVL.

This clone was seen only once. The rearrangement joins TRBV9 to TRBJ1-1, with D hard to call. Trimming pared 4 bases from V and 1 base from J, leaving 11 bases between. The length of the CDR3 is 14 residues. Germline assignment: CDR1 SGDLS and CDR2 YYNGEE. CDR3 residues: CASSLHAANTEAFF. CDR3 sequence (DNA): TGTGCCAGCAGCTTACACGCGGCGAACACTGAAGCTTTCTTT.

This sequence joins TRBV6-4 and TRBJ2-1, with 8 bases identical to TRBD2. CDR1 MRHNA and CDR2 SNTAGT come from the germline V gene. With V trimmed by 2 bases and J by 5 bases, 11 bases remained unmatched. The CDR3 extends over 17 amino acids. CDR3: CASSDKKMAGGDNEQFF. Here the CDR3 DNA reads TGTGCCAGCAGTGACAAAAAAATGGCGGGGGGCGACAATGAGCAGTTCTTC.

The chain joins TRBV5-1 to TRBJ2-5, with 7 bases matching TRBD2. The tail of the sequence fits TRBJ2-7 better, so the J call may be wrong. The CDR3 contains 13 residues. Germline lookup yields CDR1 SGHRS and CDR2 YFSETQ. CDR3 nucleotides: TGCGCCAGCAGCCTTGGACTAGTCTACGAGCAGTACTTC. Residues: CASSLGLVYEQYF.

The rearrangement uses TRBV7-9 and TRBJ1-3, with D possibly matching TRBD1 (6 bases). CDR1 and CDR2 (germline): SEHNR, FQNEAQ (reference sequence). The CDR3 sequence is 15 residues long. V lost 1 base to trimming and J lost 4 bases, with 11 bases between them. Written as DNA, the CDR3 is TGTGCCAGCAGCTTAGACAGGGTAGCCGGAAACACCATATATTTT. It is translated as CASSLDRVAGNTIYF.

This sequence joins TRBV4-2 and TRBJ2-5; TRBD2 matches 10 bases. The CDR3 consists of 17 residues. The germline V gene encodes CDR1 LGHNA and CDR2 YNFKEQ. V trimming: 1 base; J trimming: 5 bases; junction bases outside the gene matches: 10. CDR3 residues: CASSQVGSGGAGETQYF. In nucleotides, the CDR3 is TGTGCCAGCAGCCAAGTAGGGAGCGGGGGGGCCGGTGAGACCCAGTACTTC.

Regarding this clone: Compared with germline, one end of the junction differs, possibly owing to a read error. The chain carries TRBV29-1 and TRBJ1-1, with D perhaps matching TRBD1 (6 bases). The CDR3 is made up of 11 amino acids. Looked up from germline, CDR1 is SQVTM and CDR2 is ANQGSEA. The CDR3 sequence: CSVGPLTGPLF. Here the CDR3 DNA reads TGCAGCGTTGGCCCACTAACAGGGCCCCTTTTT.